This TCR beta chain was identified in a study of cytomegalovirus exposure and HLA in healthy donors. Nominally healthy donors were sampled, though unrecorded immune exposures were likely. The PCR made use of 60 Vbeta and 13 Jbeta primers. The data were produced by immunoSEQ multiplex PCR, yet TCRdb's version contains in-frame clones alone and is incomplete. The profile shows under 200,000 clones, around four fifths of them singletons. The sequencing input was PBMCs. This receptor was taken from a woman between 18 and 29 years old in good health and CMV-seronegative.

The CDR3: CASRRFDRAHEQYF. The DNA of the CDR3 is TGTGCCAGCAGGAGATTCGACAGGGCCCACGAGCAGTACTTC. The chain couples TRBV27 to TRBJ2-7; 7 bases fit TRBD1. CDR1 and CDR2 from the germline V gene are MNHEY and SMNVEV (reference sequence). Trimming at V came to 6 bases and at J to 5 bases, leaving 10 bases not matched to a gene. The CDR3 runs 14 residues.